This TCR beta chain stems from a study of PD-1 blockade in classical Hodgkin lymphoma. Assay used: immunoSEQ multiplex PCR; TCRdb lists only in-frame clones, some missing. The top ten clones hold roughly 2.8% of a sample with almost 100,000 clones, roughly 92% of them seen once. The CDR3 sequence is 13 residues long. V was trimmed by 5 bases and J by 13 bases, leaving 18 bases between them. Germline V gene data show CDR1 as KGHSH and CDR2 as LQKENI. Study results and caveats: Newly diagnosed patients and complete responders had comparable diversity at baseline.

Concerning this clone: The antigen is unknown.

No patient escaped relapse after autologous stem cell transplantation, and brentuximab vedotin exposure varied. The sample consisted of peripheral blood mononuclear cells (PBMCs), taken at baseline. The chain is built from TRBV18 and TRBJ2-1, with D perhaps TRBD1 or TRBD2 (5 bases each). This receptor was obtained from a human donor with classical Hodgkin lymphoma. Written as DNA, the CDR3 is TGTGCCAGCTCAGCTACCGGGACCGCAGACCAGTTCTTC. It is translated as CASSATGTADQFF.